This entry lists 20 T cell receptor beta chains sequenced from one sample in a study of shared clonotypes between healthy human individuals. The assay was immunoSEQ multiplex PCR, and TCRdb's table has in-frame clones only and misses some. The table records some 1.5 million clones, around 97% of them present only once. The sample was naive CD4+ T cells sorted from blood. The subset is: CD45RA+ positively selected. These receptors originate from a man younger than 45 in good health.

The chain employs TRBV6-4 and TRBJ1-4; unclear D gene. CDR3 length: 18 residues. Trimming removed 0 bases from V and 3 bases from J, with 17 bases in between. The germline V gene has CDR1 MRHNA and CDR2 SNTAGT. CDR3 sequence (DNA): TGTGCCAGCAGTGACTCGATTTTGACAAGGAGTGCTAATGAAAAACTGTTTTTT. The encoded protein is CASSDSILTRSANEKLFF.

The gene calls are TRBV5-1 and TRBJ2-7; D is possibly TRBD2 (5 bases). Germline CDR1 reads SGHRS; CDR2 reads YFSETQ. Deletions cut 1 base from V and 3 bases from J, with 8 bases between. This CDR3 has 13 amino acids. The CDR3: CASSLIEGYEQYF. The CDR3, as DNA: TGCGCCAGCAGCTTGATCGAGGGCTACGAGCAGTACTTC.

This chain connects TRBV28 to TRBJ2-7; 12 nucleotides line up with TRBD2. The germline gives CDR1 MDHEN, CDR2 SYDVKM. Trimming removed 4 bases from V and 6 bases from J; junction bases left unmatched: 4. The CDR3 covers 14 residues. The CDR3 loop reads CASSSTSGRSEQYF. The CDR3 coding sequence is TGTGCCAGCAGTTCAACTAGCGGGAGGTCCGAGCAGTACTTC.

The chain uses TRBV9 and TRBJ1-2; tentatively, D is TRBD1 (6 bases). V was cut by 3 bases and J by 8 bases, with 14 bases left in between. The CDR3 runs 13 residues. Per germline, CDR1 SGDLS and CDR2 YYNGEE. This chain's CDR3 is CASSAQQGSGYTF. CDR3 nucleotide sequence: TGTGCCAGCAGCGCCCAACAGGGAAGCGGCTACACCTTC.

The chain employs TRBV28 and TRBJ2-3; D perhaps matches TRBD1 (6 bases). The CDR3 spans 14 residues. Looked up from germline, CDR1 is MDHEN and CDR2 is SYDVKM. The ends were cut back, 8 bases at V and 2 bases at J, with 14 bases in the middle. This CDR3 is CASRPQGYTDTQYF. CDR3 in DNA: TGTGCCAGCCGTCCCCAGGGGTACACAGATACGCAGTATTTT.

The chain couples TRBV5-4 to TRBJ2-1; TRBD1 might be the D (5 bases). Trimming cost V 4 bases and J 5 bases, with 16 bases left between them. The V gene's germline CDR1 is SGHNT and CDR2 YYREEE (reference sequence). CDR3 length: 15 amino acids. CDR3 nucleotides: TGTGCCAGCAGCCTTTGGAATCAGGGTAACAATGAGCAGTTCTTC. Residues: CASSLWNQGNNEQFF.

The chain recombines TRBV6-5 with TRBJ2-1; unclear D gene. The length of the CDR3 is 16 residues. Trimming removed 0 bases at V and 0 bases at J, with 9 bases between. CDR1 and CDR2 (germline): MNHEY, SVGAGI. CDR3 loop: CASSYSIISSYNEQFF. The DNA for the CDR3 is TGTGCCAGCAGTTACTCGATCATAAGCTCCTACAATGAGCAGTTCTTC.

This chain links TRBV7-9 with TRBJ2-2; 7 bases are shared with TRBD2. CDR3 length: 17 amino acids. V trimming: 6 bases; J trimming: 3 bases; junction bases outside the gene matches: 13. The V gene's germline CDR1 is SEHNR and CDR2 FQNEAQ (reference sequence). The CDR3 protein is CASRVSFREVHTGELFF. DNA for the CDR3: TGTGCCAGCAGAGTTTCCTTTCGGGAGGTTCACACCGGGGAGCTGTTTTTT.

The chain carries TRBV5-1 and TRBJ2-1; 10 bases are a match to TRBD2. The CDR3 totals 15 residues. Trimming took 1 base from V and 9 from J; bases not matched to a gene: 7. The germline V gene encodes CDR1 SGHRS and CDR2 YFSETQ. The CDR3 sequence: CASSLTLAGDGEQFF. In DNA form, the CDR3 reads TGCGCCAGCAGCTTGACGCTAGCGGGAGATGGTGAGCAGTTCTTC.

Comment on this clone: Other DNA sequences from this sample encode an identical CDR3 as well. This chain joins TRBV6-4 and TRBJ2-7, with D perhaps TRBD1 (6 bases). Trimming stripped 5 bases from V and 0 bases from J, with 8 bases between. Germline V gene sequence: CDR1 MRHNA, CDR2 SNTAGT. The CDR3 contains 13 residues. CDR3 residues: CASSRDTSYEQYF. In DNA, the CDR3 is TGTGCCAGCAGTCGGGACACCTCCTACGAGCAGTACTTC.

The chain joins TRBV19 to TRBJ2-1; D not resolved. There are 17 residues in the CDR3. The V end was cut by 1 base, the J end by 3 bases, with 16 bases between. Per germline, CDR1 LNHDA and CDR2 SQIVND (reference sequence). The CDR3 spells CASSIVLNTRGYNEQFF. CDR3 coding DNA: TGTGCCAGTAGTATAGTTTTGAACACCCGAGGCTACAATGAGCAGTTCTTC.

The chain uses TRBV4-2 and TRBJ2-7; TRBD2 agrees at 13 bases. Germline CDR1 is LGHNA and CDR2 is YNFKEQ. This CDR3 is 17 amino acids long. The junction had 6 bases not matched to a gene; V was cut back by 1 base and J by 3 bases. DNA for the CDR3: TGTGCCAGCAGCCAAGTTGGGACTAGCGGGACTCACTACGAGCAGTACTTC. Its protein is CASSQVGTSGTHYEQYF.

The chain couples TRBV5-1 to TRBJ1-3; no reliable D call. CDR3 length equals 14 residues. Trimming stripped 2 bases from V and 4 bases from J, with 10 bases between. CDR1 is SGHRS and CDR2 is YFSETQ in the germline V gene. CDR3 loop: CASSLALTGNTIYF. The DNA for the CDR3 is TGCGCCAGCAGCTTAGCGCTTACAGGAAACACCATATATTTT.

This chain links TRBV6-6 with TRBJ2-7; 12 nucleotides align to TRBD1. Germline CDR1 and CDR2: MNHNY and SVGAGI (reference sequence). V dropped 6 bases and J dropped 4; count of bases not matched to a gene: 7. This CDR3 has 15 residues. The CDR3, as DNA: TGTGCCAGCAGGTGGGACAGGGGGCAATTTTACGAGCAGTACTTC. Translating gives CASRWDRGQFYEQYF.

V and J are TRBV7-2 and TRBJ1-5; D possibly corresponds to TRBD1 (5 bases). The ends were cut back, 2 bases at V and 8 bases at J, with 16 bases in the middle. Germline CDR1 reads SGHTA; CDR2 reads FQGNSA. The CDR3 is 15 amino acids. The CDR3 DNA reads as TGTGCCAGCAGCTTAATGGGCAGGGTCTGGGAGCCCCAGCATTTT. It specifies CASSLMGRVWEPQHF.

CDR3 in amino acids: CASSLTSGRTGELFF. CDR3 bases: TGCGCCAGCAGCCTCACTAGCGGGAGAACCGGGGAGCTGTTTTTT. The chain uses TRBV5-1 and TRBJ2-2; 11 nucleotides agree with TRBD2. V dropped 4 bases and J dropped 5; count of bases not matched to a gene: 4. CDR1 and CDR2 from the germline V gene are SGHRS and YFSETQ. The CDR3 length is 15 residues.

The rearrangement joins TRBV19 to TRBJ1-5; no reliable D call. V was cut by 5 bases and J by 3 bases, with 11 bases left in between. The CDR3 is 14 amino acids. The germline V gene has CDR1 LNHDA and CDR2 SQIVND (reference sequence). In nucleotides, the CDR3 is TGTGCCAGTAGTCCATCAGGAATCAATCAGCCCCAGCATTTT. It yields the protein CASSPSGINQPQHF.

The chain links TRBV14 to TRBJ1-5; a possible D gene is TRBD1 (5 bases). Germline loops: CDR1 SGHDN, CDR2 FVKESK. The CDR3 consists of 15 residues. V lost 1 base, J lost 1 base, and 8 bases lay in between. The chain's CDR3 is CASSQAGGSNQPQHF. The CDR3 DNA reads as TGTGCCAGCAGCCAAGCGGGGGGGAGCAATCAGCCCCAGCATTTT.

CDR3 residues: CASRAFGQNTGELFF. CDR3 bases: TGTGCCAGCAGAGCTTTCGGGCAGAACACCGGGGAGCTGTTTTTT. The chain recombines TRBV11-2 with TRBJ2-2; D uncertain. This CDR3 is 15 amino acids long. The germline V and J ends were trimmed by 6 bases and 1 base, with 12 bases remaining between them. Germline CDR1 is SGHAT and CDR2 is FQNNGV. Based on the CDR3 plus reference TRBV11-2 and TRBJ2-2, the full variable domain is EAGVAQSPRYKIIEKRQSVAFWCNPISGHATLYWYQQILGQGPKLLIQFQNNGVVDDSQLPKDRFSAERLKGVDSTLKIQPAKLEDSAVYLCASRAFGQNTGELFFGEGSRLTVL.

The chain joins TRBV18 to TRBJ2-2, with D possibly called TRBD1 or TRBD2 (6 bases each). V was clipped by 3 bases and J by 1 base, with 12 bases between them. The CDR3 is 16 amino acids. Germline CDR1 and CDR2: KGHSH and LQKENI. CDR3 nucleotides: TGTGCCAGCTCACCGGGGGGCCGTGAGAACACCGGGGAGCTGTTTTTT. Translating it yields CASSPGGRENTGELFF.